One and the same sample provided the 14 T cell receptor beta chains below, sequenced in a study of blood T cell repertoires in COVID-19. Method: immunoSEQ multiplex PCR; TCRdb's copy keeps in-frame clones and lacks some. Of hundreds of thousands of clones in the sample, about 88% were seen once. Sequenced sample: peripheral blood. The receptors derive from a middle-aged woman who had recovered from COVID-19.

The chain has TRBV4-3 and TRBJ2-7, with D maybe TRBD1 (5 bases). Trimming removed 0 bases at V and 1 base at J, with 10 bases between. CDR3 size: 15 residues. The V gene's germline CDR1 is LGHNA and CDR2 YSLEER. The CDR3 reads CASSQETAGSYEQYF. The CDR3 region has the DNA TGCGCCAGCAGCCAAGAGACGGCAGGGTCCTACGAGCAGTACTTC.

This sequence joins TRBV30 and TRBJ2-1; D gene unclear. Germline V CDR1 and CDR2: GTSNPN, SVGIG (reference sequence). The length of the CDR3 is 15 residues. Trimming cost V 0 bases and J 1 base, with 10 bases left between them. CDR3 nucleotide sequence: TGTGCCTGGAGTGTTTCAGACTTATCCTACAATGAGCAGTTCTTC. Translation: CAWSVSDLSYNEQFF.

CDR3 DNA: TGTGCCAGCAGGGTCGCAGGGGGGAACACTGAAGCTTTCTTT. Its translation: CASRVAGGNTEAFF. V is TRBV2 and J is TRBJ1-1; the match to TRBD1 covers 7 bases. This CDR3 is built from 14 residues. V was clipped by 6 bases and J by 1 base; unmatched bases: 5. The V gene's germline CDR1 is SNHLY and CDR2 FYNNEI.

The chain recombines TRBV15 with TRBJ1-2, with D possibly matching TRBD1 (6 bases). V lost 0 bases and J lost 3, with 20 bases in between. The CDR3 has 18 residues. Germline V CDR1 and CDR2: LNHNV, YYDKDF (reference sequence). This chain's CDR3 is CATSREGNRVGVHYGYTF. CDR3 nucleotides: TGTGCCACCAGCAGAGAGGGAAACAGGGTGGGAGTTCACTATGGCTACACCTTC.

In DNA, the CDR3 is TGTGCCAGCAGCCAAGGAGGGGGAGTCGATAATTCACCCCTCCACTTT. This encodes CASSQGGGVDNSPLHF. The chain joins TRBV3-1 (or the pseudogene TRBV3-2) to TRBJ1-6; D is possibly TRBD1 (6 bases). The germline V gene encodes CDR1 LGHDT and CDR2 YNNKEL (reference sequence). V lost 1 base, J lost 5 bases, and 12 bases lay in between. The CDR3 has 16 amino acids.

The rearrangement joins TRBV6-1 to TRBJ1-5; 8 bases line up with TRBD1. Trimming cost V 3 bases and J 6 bases; bases outside gene matches: 4. This CDR3 contains 14 residues. CDR1 and CDR2 (germline): MNHNS, SASEGT. The CDR3 reads CASSDDRGGQPQHF. The CDR3 DNA reads TGTGCCAGCAGTGACGACAGGGGAGGTCAGCCCCAGCATTTT.

Concerning this clone: An end of the junction differs from the germline gene, which may be a read error. The chain combines TRBV19 with TRBJ2-3, with 10 nucleotides matching TRBD1. The CDR3 totals 17 residues. CDR1 is LNHDA, CDR2 SQIVND, per germline (reference sequence). The CDR3: CASSIEAGTGVTGTQYF. CDR3 nucleotide sequence: TGTGCCAGTAGTATAGAGGCCGGGACAGGGGTGACAGGTACGCAGTATTTT.

This chain uses TRBV12-5 with TRBJ2-1; TRBD1 aligns across 8 bases. This CDR3 comprises 14 residues. The germline gives CDR1 LGHNT, CDR2 FRNRAP. V shed 3 bases, J shed 5 bases, and the junction held 3 bases outside the gene matches. The CDR3 loop reads CASGLGQGDNEQFF. The CDR3 DNA reads TGTGCTAGTGGTTTAGGACAGGGAGACAATGAGCAGTTCTTC.

The chain uses TRBV7-9 and TRBJ1-2, with 9 nucleotides matching TRBD1. V dropped 4 bases and J dropped 8; count of bases not matched to a gene: 11. Germline V gene sequence: CDR1 SEHNR, CDR2 FQNEAQ (reference sequence). The CDR3 sequence is 15 residues long. DNA for the CDR3: TGTGCCAGCAGCTACGCCGGGACAGGGCCGGAAGGCTACACCTTC. This codes for CASSYAGTGPEGYTF.

V is TRBV11-3 and J is TRBJ2-1; 9 nucleotides agree with TRBD1. The germline V gene has CDR1 SGHNT and CDR2 YENEEA. The CDR3 has 16 residues. Trimming removed 5 bases from V and 6 bases from J; junction bases left unmatched: 11. CDR3 bases: TGTGCCAGCAGCGTCGGAGGACAGGGGTTCCGCAATGAGCAGTTCTTC. Amino acids: CASSVGGQGFRNEQFF.

This clone has only one observation. The chain couples TRBV4-3 to TRBJ1-2; 7 bases line up with TRBD1. Germline V gene data show CDR1 as LGHNA and CDR2 as YSLEER. The CDR3 contains 12 residues. V lost 4 bases, J lost 5 bases, and 1 base stayed unmatched. CDR3 region: CASSPGGYGYTF. In nucleotides, the CDR3 is TGCGCCAGCAGCCCAGGGGGTTATGGCTACACCTTC.

The V call is TRBV6-5, the J call TRBJ2-7; 15 bases agree with TRBD2. After removal of 4 bases from V and 7 bases from J, the junction contained 5 bases not matched to a gene. The CDR3 is 15 amino acids. Germline CDR1 is MNHEY and CDR2 is SVGAGI. The CDR3 nucleotides read TGTGCCAGCAGTTCGCCGGGACTAGCGGGAGGAGAGCAGTACTTC. Amino acid sequence: CASSSPGLAGGEQYF.

CDR3 sequence reads: CASSLARGATYEQYF. The CDR3, as DNA: TGTGCCAGCAGCTTAGCGCGGGGGGCGACCTACGAGCAGTACTTC. The chain couples TRBV7-8 to TRBJ2-7, with TRBD2 matching 8 bases. V lost 0 bases and J lost 2; bases outside the gene matches: 3. This CDR3 has 15 amino acids. Germline CDR1 is SGHVS and CDR2 is FQNEAQ.

In its sample, this clone was seen a few times. This chain connects TRBV11-3 to TRBJ2-7; possibly TRBD1 for D (6 bases). Germline V gene lookup returns CDR1 SGHNT and CDR2 YENEEA. CDR3 length equals 17 residues. V lost 0 bases and J 3 bases, leaving 18 bases between the germline ends. Here the CDR3 DNA reads TGTGCCAGCAGCTTAGAAGGTTGGGGGCGACGGAGCTACGAGCAGTACTTC. This translates into CASSLEGWGRRSYEQYF.